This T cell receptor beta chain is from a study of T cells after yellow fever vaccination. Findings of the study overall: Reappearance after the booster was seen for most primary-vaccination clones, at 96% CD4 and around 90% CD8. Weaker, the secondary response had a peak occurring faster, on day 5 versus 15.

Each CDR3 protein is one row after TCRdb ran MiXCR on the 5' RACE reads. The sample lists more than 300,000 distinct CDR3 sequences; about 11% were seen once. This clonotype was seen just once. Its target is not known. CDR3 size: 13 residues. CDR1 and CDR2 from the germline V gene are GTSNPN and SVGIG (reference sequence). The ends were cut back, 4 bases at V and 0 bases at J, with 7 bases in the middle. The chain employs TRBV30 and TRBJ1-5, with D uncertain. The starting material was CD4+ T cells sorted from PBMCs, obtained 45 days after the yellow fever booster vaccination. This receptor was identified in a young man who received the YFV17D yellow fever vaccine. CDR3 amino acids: CAWNGDSNQPQHF. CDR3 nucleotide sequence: TGTGCCTGGAACGGGGATAGCAATCAGCCCCAGCATTTT.